This T cell receptor (beta chain) originates from a study of a mutant IDH1 vaccine in newly diagnosed glioma. Study summary: Antecedent treatment encompassed radiotherapy, temozolomide, or their combination; the majority received both.

General study points: Across multiple MHC alleles, 80% to 95% of patients had vaccine-induced responses.

With respect to this clone: Its matching antigen is unknown.

Assay: immunoSEQ multiplex PCR; the TCRdb copy retains only in-frame clones and omits some. This table has about 35,000 clones, 88% appearing once. The CDR3 has 13 amino acids. Time point: baseline, week 1 (first vaccination visit). Documented treatment: pre-vaccination baseline after standard-of-care therapy. This sequence originates from a woman aged 40 to 55 with glioma. The chain links TRBV21-1 to TRBJ2-1; the table's D call, TRBD1, has no DNA check behind it. TRBV21-1 is labeled a pseudogene. The source material was PBMCs, sampled from a glioma patient treated with radiotherapy, temozolomide or both. This chain's CDR3 is CASSAHTDNEQFF. CDR3 coding DNA: TGTGCCAGCAGCGCACACACAGACAATGAGCAGTTCTTC.